This T cell receptor (beta chain) was identified in a study of shared clonotypes between healthy human individuals. The protocol was immunoSEQ multiplex PCR, while the TCRdb copy is restricted to in-frame clones and leaves out a portion. The sample carries millions of clones, 95% recorded once. This CDR3 comprises 15 residues. The germline CDR1 and CDR2 sequences are SGHTA and FQGNSA. The rearrangement links TRBV7-2 to TRBJ2-5; TRBD2 agrees at 11 bases. Gene TRBJ2-7 matches the end of the DNA better, so the J call may be wrong. The source of this sequence is a young man in good health. What was sequenced was naive CD4+ T cells sorted from blood. The subset: CD45RA+ positively selected. In DNA, the CDR3 is TGTGCCAGCAGCTTAGCACTAGCGGGAGTCTACGAGCAGTACTTC. It specifies CASSLALAGVYEQYF.